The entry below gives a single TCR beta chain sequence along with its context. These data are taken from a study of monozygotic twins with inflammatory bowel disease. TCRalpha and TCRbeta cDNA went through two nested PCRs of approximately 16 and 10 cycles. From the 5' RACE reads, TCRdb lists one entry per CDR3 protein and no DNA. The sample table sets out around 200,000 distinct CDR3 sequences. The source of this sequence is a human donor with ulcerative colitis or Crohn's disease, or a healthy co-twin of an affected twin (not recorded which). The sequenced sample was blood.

CDR3 sequence reads: CASSQFTRVNTEAFF. The chain carries TRBV7-8 and TRBJ1-1. Germline assignment: CDR1 SGHVS and CDR2 FQNEAQ. There are 15 residues in the CDR3.